This TCR beta chain was profiled in a study of radiation and T cells in renal cell carcinoma. The study, taken as a whole, reports: In blood, top tumor clones expanded by 2 weeks, shrinking by 4.

CDR1 and CDR2 from the germline V gene are SGHTA and FQGNSA. Losses at the gene ends were 5 bases for V and 5 bases for J; bases not matched to a gene: 8. The CDR3 is 14 amino acids. About this clone: Antigen specificity is unknown.

Regarding time point: blood 4 weeks post-SBRT, at nephrectomy. Specified treatment: 15 Gy SBRT to primary tumor, nephrectomy 4 weeks later. Nephrectomy followed 15 Gy stereotactic body radiation by 4 weeks. TCRdb's copy holds only in-frame clones and misses some; the assay was immunoSEQ multiplex PCR. Of more than 60,000 clones in the sample, roughly 85% were seen once. The clonotype originates from a woman in her sixties or seventies with renal cell carcinoma. The gene calls are TRBV7-2 and TRBJ1-2, with 7 bases that match TRBD1. The input for sequencing was blood, taken from a patient whose treatment included radiotherapy and nephrectomy. CDR3: CASSLNRDSYGYTF. The CDR3 bases are TGTGCCAGCAGCCTAAATCGGGACAGTTATGGCTACACCTTC.